This is a list of T cell receptor beta chains from one sample in a study of blood T cell repertoires in COVID-19. TCRdb's table, derived via immunoSEQ multiplex PCR, lists solely in-frame clones and lacks some. This repertoire shows 150,000 to 200,000 clones, 88% found once; its top ten account for 25% to 30%. What was sequenced was peripheral blood. These receptors were collected from a man aged 55-75 years with acute or convalescent COVID-19. CDR3s include the opening cysteine and the closing phenylalanine or tryptophan. A D gene is named only where the DNA matches it firmly. Clone size is shown for a subset of rows, as once, few, many or a class of expanded clone.

>once|TRBJ2-2|TRBD1|TRBV24-1
TGTGCCACCAGTGACGCCGGGACAGGATTCGGGGAGCTGTTTTTT
CATSDAGTGFGELFF
>.|TRBJ1-6|TRBD1|TRBV5-1
TGCGCCAGCAGCCCGGGACAGGGTGAATCACCCCTCCACTTT
CASSPGQGESPLHF
>.|TRBJ2-7|.|TRBV7-9
TGTGCCAGCAGCTTACGACTTACCTACGAGCAGTACTTC
CASSLRLTYEQYF
>.|TRBJ2-1|TRBD2|TRBV20-1
TGCAGTGCTAGTAGTGGACTAGCGGGAGACAATGAGCAGTTCTTC
CSASSGLAGDNEQFF
>few|TRBJ1-1|.|TRBV30
TGTGCCTGGAGCCGAGTAGGAGGGGTAAACACTGAAGCTTTCTTT
CAWSRVGGVNTEAFF
>.|TRBJ1-1|.|TRBV30
TGTGCCTGGTCTGTACAGGGAAACACTGAAGCTTTCTTT
CAWSVQGNTEAFF
>.|TRBJ2-2|.|TRBV19
TGTGCCAGTAGTACTAGCGCGGGCACCGGGGAGCTGTTTTTT
CASSTSAGTGELFF
>.|TRBJ2-5|.|TRBV10-2
TGCGCCAGCAGGGGCGGAGGGAGTCAAGAGACCCAGTACTTC
CASRGGGSQETQYF
>.|TRBJ1-1|.|TRBV6-2/TRBV6-3
TGTGCCAGCAGTTACGGGAGGGGGGGAACTGAAGCTTTCTTT
CASSYGRGGTEAFF
>.|TRBJ1-5|.|TRBV6-6
TGTGCCCAGGTAAAGGATAGCAATCAGCCCCAGCATTTT
CAQVKDSNQPQHF